A single sample gave rise to the 30 T cell receptor beta chains below, sequenced in a study of T cell changes during pregnancy in multiple sclerosis. Only in-frame clones appear in the TCRdb table, and some are missing; sequencing was by immunoSEQ multiplex PCR. Of some 73,000 clones in the sample, over 80% were seen once. Material: peripheral blood, obtained in the third trimester of pregnancy. Every receptor here comes from a female donor in good health, enrolled as a control in a pregnancy study.

The V call is TRBV29-1, the J call TRBJ2-7; unclear D gene. In germline, CDR1 is SQVTM, CDR2 ANQGSEA. Deletions cut 0 bases from V and 0 bases from J, with 6 bases between. The CDR3 is 13 amino acids. The DNA of the CDR3 is TGCAGCGTTGAAGACGGTGGCTCCTACGAGCAGTACTTC. This codes for CSVEDGGSYEQYF.

The chain is built from TRBV18 and TRBJ1-1; D perhaps matches TRBD1 (6 bases). This CDR3 is built from 14 residues. Trimming took 5 bases from V and 2 from J, leaving 12 bases between them. CDR1 is KGHSH and CDR2 is LQKENI in the germline V gene. The CDR3 protein is CASSSSGTNTEAFF. CDR3 nucleotide sequence: TGTGCCAGCTCATCTTCCGGGACAAACACTGAAGCTTTCTTT.

The chain combines TRBV28 with TRBJ2-3; weak D call: TRBD2 (6 bases). V was pared by 3 bases and J by 5 bases, with 21 bases between. Germline V gives CDR1 MDHEN, CDR2 SYDVKM. The CDR3 has 17 residues. Here the CDR3 reads CASSFSSGWGFLDTQYF. In DNA form, the CDR3 reads TGTGCCAGCAGTTTTTCCAGCGGGTGGGGGTTTCTAGATACGCAGTATTTT.

This chain connects TRBV29-1 to TRBJ2-1; D perhaps matches TRBD1 (6 bases). V lost 2 bases to trimming and J lost 0 bases, with 14 bases between them. This CDR3 is built from 16 residues. Germline loops: CDR1 SQVTM, CDR2 ANQGSEA. The CDR3 loop reads CSVEPSDRSSYNEQFF. The CDR3 nucleotides read TGCAGCGTTGAACCTTCTGACAGGAGCTCCTACAATGAGCAGTTCTTC.

This chain joins TRBV6-1 and TRBJ1-2, with D possibly TRBD1 on 5 matching bases. The CDR3 is made up of 14 amino acids. The V gene's germline CDR1 is MNHNS and CDR2 SASEGT. The V gene lost 8 bases and the J gene lost 0 bases, with 13 bases spanning the gap. For the CDR3, the DNA is TGTGCCAGCGGCGGGGGAGCGGCTAACTATGGCTACACCTTC. Translated, it gives CASGGGAANYGYTF.

The rearrangement uses TRBV5-1 and TRBJ2-3; TRBD1 aligns across 7 bases. J gave up 6 bases and V 0 bases, and 4 bases lay outside the gene matches. This CDR3 region has 14 residues. The germline V gene encodes CDR1 SGHRS and CDR2 YFSETQ. CDR3 nucleotide sequence: TGCGCCAGCAGCTTGGCGTCGACAGGGGATACGCAGTATTTT. Translating gives CASSLASTGDTQYF.

This chain connects TRBV15 to TRBJ2-7; TRBD1 matches at 8 bases. The CDR3 runs to 14 residues. Germline V gives CDR1 LNHNV, CDR2 YYDKDF (reference sequence). Losses at the gene ends were 6 bases for V and 2 bases for J; bases not matched to a gene: 6. This chain's CDR3 is CATSRTGNAYEQYF. The CDR3 DNA reads TGTGCCACCAGTAGGACAGGGAACGCCTACGAGCAGTACTTC.

This chain uses TRBV5-6 with TRBJ1-1; D is undetermined. CDR1 SGHDT and CDR2 YYEEEE come from the germline V gene. The CDR3 is 12 residues long. V was shortened by 4 bases and J by 1 base, with 5 bases between the two germline ends. CDR3 coding DNA: TGTGCCAGCAGCCCAGGGAACACTGAAGCTTTCTTT. The encoded protein is CASSPGNTEAFF.

The chain links TRBV7-2 to TRBJ2-7; TRBD1 matches at 7 bases. Germline V gene data show CDR1 as SGHTA and CDR2 as FQGNSA. This CDR3 contains 13 residues. The trim removed 5 bases at V and 3 bases at J, leaving 4 bases unmatched. The DNA for the CDR3 is TGTGCCAGCAGCCCCTGGACAGGCTACGAGCAGTACTTC. Amino acids: CASSPWTGYEQYF. The full variable domain, its missing parts supplied by reference TRBV7-2 and TRBJ2-7, is GAGVSQSPSNKVTEKGKDVELRCDPISGHTALYWYRQSLGQGLEFLIYFQGNSAPDKSGLPSDRFSAERTGGSVSTLTIQRTQQEDSAVYLCASSPWTGYEQYFGPGTRLTVT.

V gene TRBV2 combines with J gene TRBJ2-3; no clear D gene. The V gene lost 4 bases and the J gene lost 5 bases, with 4 bases spanning the gap. CDR1 is SNHLY and CDR2 is FYNNEI in the germline V gene. The CDR3 extends over 11 amino acids. CDR3 coding DNA: TGTGCCAGCAGTGTTATAGATACGCAGTATTTT. Translating gives CASSVIDTQYF.

The chain carries TRBV6-1 and TRBJ2-1; perhaps TRBD1 as D (6 bases). The CDR3 totals 20 residues. Trimming took off 4 bases at V and 0 bases at J, with 25 bases between the two ends. Germline CDR1 is MNHNS and CDR2 is SASEGT. CDR3 protein: CASSGRRQAIVSSSYNEQFF. The CDR3 DNA is TGTGCCAGCAGTGGGCGCCGACAGGCGATAGTATCAAGCTCCTACAATGAGCAGTTCTTC.

The gene calls are TRBV27 and TRBJ2-7, with TRBD2 matching 7 bases. The germline V gene encodes CDR1 MNHEY and CDR2 SMNVEV (reference sequence). The J segment lost 2 bases and the V segment lost 4 bases, leaving 5 bases of the junction unmatched. The CDR3 contains 14 residues. The CDR3 sequence: CASSWTSLTYEQYF. In DNA, the CDR3 is TGTGCCAGCAGTTGGACTAGTCTAACCTACGAGCAGTACTTC.

The chain recombines TRBV6-5 with TRBJ2-2, with D possibly TRBD2 on 6 matching bases. CDR3 length: 14 amino acids. V was trimmed by 8 bases and J by 4 bases, leaving 14 bases between them. Germline values: CDR1 MNHEY, CDR2 SVGAGI. This CDR3 reads CASRGNWITGELFF. CDR3 nucleotide sequence: TGTGCCAGCCGGGGGAACTGGATCACCGGGGAGCTGTTTTTT.

The chain joins TRBV19 to TRBJ2-1; TRBD2 agrees at 8 bases. CDR1 and CDR2 from the germline V gene are LNHDA and SQIVND (reference sequence). V was pared by 2 bases and J by 8 bases, with 2 bases of the junction left unmatched. CDR3 length: 13 amino acids. CDR3 protein: CASSILAGYEQFF. DNA of the CDR3: TGTGCCAGTAGTATACTAGCGGGCTATGAGCAGTTCTTC.

J is TRBJ2-2 and V is TRBV15; perhaps TRBD1 as D (6 bases). CDR1 and CDR2 (germline): LNHNV, YYDKDF (reference sequence). The CDR3 consists of 16 residues. Trimming left V 0 bases short and J 0 bases short, with 8 bases between. CDR3 bases: TGTGCCACCAGCAGAGATAGGACAGCGAACACCGGGGAGCTGTTTTTT. Its protein product is CATSRDRTANTGELFF.

The V call is TRBV5-1, the J call TRBJ2-5, with 7 positions matching TRBD1. The CDR3 runs 14 residues. V dropped 5 bases and J dropped 0; count of bases not matched to a gene: 4. Germline V gene lookup returns CDR1 SGHRS and CDR2 YFSETQ. CDR3 sequence reads: CASRQGTNQETQYF. The CDR3 bases are TGCGCCAGCAGACAGGGGACGAACCAAGAGACCCAGTACTTC.

This clone was seen once. The chain carries TRBV27 and TRBJ1-2; D is perhaps TRBD1 (6 bases). The CDR3 is 14 residues long. Germline CDR1 is MNHEY and CDR2 is SMNVEV (reference sequence). Trimming removed 6 bases at V and 8 bases at J, with 19 bases between. Here the CDR3 reads CASRLGLTGAGYTF. Written as DNA, the CDR3 is TGTGCCAGCAGATTGGGCCTGACAGGTGCCGGCTACACCTTC.

The chain is built from TRBV27 and TRBJ1-6; tentative D call: TRBD1 (5 bases). This CDR3 is built from 13 residues. The germline gives CDR1 MNHEY, CDR2 SMNVEV (reference sequence). Trimming shortened V by 5 bases and J by 7 bases, and 9 bases separated the two germline ends. The CDR3 here is CASSLQGNSPLHF. The CDR3, as DNA: TGTGCCAGCAGTCTTCAGGGAAATTCACCCCTCCACTTT.

The chain combines TRBV27 with TRBJ2-7, with D possibly matching TRBD1 (6 bases). The length of the CDR3 is 13 residues. Germline lookup yields CDR1 MNHEY and CDR2 SMNVEV (reference sequence). Trimming cost V 5 bases and J 1 base, with 9 bases left between them. DNA of the CDR3: TGTGCCAGCAGTATGACAGGATCCTACGAGCAGTACTTC. It is translated as CASSMTGSYEQYF.

The chain carries TRBV5-1 and TRBJ2-7, with 10 bases that match TRBD2. This CDR3 contains 16 residues. Germline-derived CDR1 and CDR2 are SGHRS and YFSETQ. V dropped 4 bases and J dropped 0; count of bases not matched to a gene: 7. In nucleotides, the CDR3 is TGCGCCAGCAGCCTCTATAGCGGGGGGCTCTCCTACGAGCAGTACTTC. Its translation: CASSLYSGGLSYEQYF.

The chain is built from TRBV15 and TRBJ2-3; 7 bases fit TRBD2. The ends lost 3 bases at V and 3 bases at J; junction bases unmatched: 9. CDR3 size: 16 residues. The V gene's germline CDR1 is LNHNV and CDR2 YYDKDF (reference sequence). The CDR3 spells CATSRWEGSETDTQYF. In nucleotides, the CDR3 is TGTGCCACCAGCAGGTGGGAGGGGAGTGAAACAGATACGCAGTATTTT.

J is TRBJ2-2 and V is TRBV7-3; 15 bases line up with TRBD2. CDR3 size: 20 residues. Looked up from germline, CDR1 is SGHTA and CDR2 is FQGTGA. V dropped 2 bases and J dropped 1; count of bases not matched to a gene: 8. The DNA of the CDR3 is TGTGCCAGCAGCTTACTTCCTGGACTAGCGGGAGGGGGGAACACCGGGGAGCTGTTTTTT. Translation: CASSLLPGLAGGGNTGELFF.

The rearrangement links TRBV5-6 to TRBJ1-1; D remains unclear. CDR3 length: 13 residues. The germline gives CDR1 SGHDT, CDR2 YYEEEE. V shed 5 bases and J shed 3 bases, with 11 bases lying between them. The CDR3 region is CASRGSRDTEAFF. CDR3 nucleotides: TGTGCCAGCAGGGGTTCACGGGACACTGAAGCTTTCTTT.

This clone has only one observation. V and J are TRBV18 and TRBJ1-6, with 7 nucleotides matching TRBD1. The V segment lost 5 bases and the J segment 7 bases; nucleotides outside the gene matches: 5. The CDR3 length is 14 residues. Germline assignment: CDR1 KGHSH and CDR2 LQKENI. The CDR3: CASSTGQQNSPLHF. The CDR3 region has the DNA TGTGCCAGCTCAACGGGACAGCAAAATTCACCCCTCCACTTT.

This chain joins TRBV2 and TRBJ1-4, with TRBD1 identical over 9 bases. Trimming took 2 bases from V and 7 from J; bases not matched to a gene: 5. Per the germline V gene, CDR1 is SNHLY and CDR2 is FYNNEI. There are 15 residues in the CDR3. This CDR3 is CASSEWGTGSEKLFF. The DNA of the CDR3 is TGTGCCAGCAGTGAATGGGGGACAGGGAGTGAAAAACTGTTTTTT.

V usage is TRBV6-6 and J usage is TRBJ1-2; D gene uncertain. Trimming took off 3 bases at V and 12 bases at J, with 17 bases between the two ends. CDR1 MNHNY and CDR2 SVGAGI come from the germline V gene (reference sequence). The CDR3 is 13 amino acids. This chain's CDR3 is CASSYGQDMANTF. The CDR3, as DNA: TGTGCCAGCAGTTATGGGCAGGATATGGCTAACACCTTC.

V usage is TRBV10-3 and J usage is TRBJ2-1; 8 bases map to TRBD2. Germline V gene sequence: CDR1 ENHRY, CDR2 SYGVKD. The V segment lost 6 bases and the J segment 6 bases; nucleotides outside the gene matches: 4. CDR3 length: 13 residues. The CDR3 loop reads CAIRGGLVNEQFF. CDR3 bases: TGTGCCATCAGGGGGGGACTAGTCAATGAGCAGTTCTTC.

This rearrangement joins TRBV2 to TRBJ2-7; the match to TRBD1 covers 9 bases. CDR3 length: 13 amino acids. The junction had 2 bases not matched to a gene; V was cut back by 4 bases and J by 4 bases. The germline gives CDR1 SNHLY, CDR2 FYNNEI. The CDR3, as DNA: TGTGCCAGCAGTGGACAGGGGGGGTACGAGCAGTACTTC. It specifies CASSGQGGYEQYF. Complete variable domain (other parts from reference TRBV2 and TRBJ2-7): EPEVTQTPSHQVTQMGQEVILRCVPISNHLYFYWYRQILGQKVEFLVSFYNNEISEKSEIFDDQFSVERPDGSNFTLKIRSTKLEDSAMYFCASSGQGGYEQYFGPGTRLTVT.

This rearrangement joins TRBV15 to TRBJ2-7, with unresolved D. This CDR3 is built from 16 residues. Trimming shortened V by 3 bases and J by 7 bases, and 22 bases separated the two germline ends. Per the germline V gene, CDR1 is LNHNV and CDR2 is YYDKDF (reference sequence). The CDR3 spells CATSRPIDGSPGEQYF. In nucleotides, the CDR3 is TGTGCCACCAGCAGGCCTATTGACGGATCTCCGGGTGAGCAGTACTTC.

The genes are TRBV10-3 and TRBJ1-5; D not resolved. Germline loops: CDR1 ENHRY, CDR2 SYGVKD. The V and J ends lost 0 bases and 4 bases respectively, with 10 bases between them. The CDR3 runs 15 residues. The CDR3 DNA sequence: TGTGCCATCAGTGAGTCAGAGGCGGAGAATCAGCCCCAGCATTTT. It is translated as CAISESEAENQPQHF.